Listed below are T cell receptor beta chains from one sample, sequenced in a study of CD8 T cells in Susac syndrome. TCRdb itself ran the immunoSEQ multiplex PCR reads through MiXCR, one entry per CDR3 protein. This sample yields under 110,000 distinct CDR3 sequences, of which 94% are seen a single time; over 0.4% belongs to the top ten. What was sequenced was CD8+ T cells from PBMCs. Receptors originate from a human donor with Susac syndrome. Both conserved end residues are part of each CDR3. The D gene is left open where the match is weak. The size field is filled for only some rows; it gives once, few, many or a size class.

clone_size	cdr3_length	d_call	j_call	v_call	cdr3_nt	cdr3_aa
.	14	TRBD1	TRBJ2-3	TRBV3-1	TGTGCCAGCAGCCAGACAGGGGGCACAGATACGCAGTATTTT	CASSQTGGTDTQYF
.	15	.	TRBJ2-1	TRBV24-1	TGTGCCACCAGCAGCCGGGACTCCTCCTACAATGAGCAGTTCTTC	CATSSRDSSYNEQFF
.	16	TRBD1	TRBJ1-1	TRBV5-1	TGCGCCAGCAGCGCAGCGCCCGGGACAGGGGACACTGAAGCTTTCTTT	CASSAAPGTGDTEAFF
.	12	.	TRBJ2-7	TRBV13	TGTGCCAGCAGCTTAGTGGGACACGAGCAGTACTTC	CASSLVGHEQYF
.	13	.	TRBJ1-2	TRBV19	TGTGCCAGTAGCTTCACAGGGACCTATGGCTACACCTTC	CASSFTGTYGYTF
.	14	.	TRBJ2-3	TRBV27	TGTGCCAGCAGTTTAGGGGGCAACACAGATACGCAGTATTTT	CASSLGGNTDTQYF
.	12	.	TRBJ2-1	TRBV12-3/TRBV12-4	TGTGCCAGTTCGGACGGGTCCTGGGAGCAGTTCTTC	CASSDGSWEQFF
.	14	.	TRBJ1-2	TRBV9	TGTGCCAGCAGCGTCGGACAAAGCGACTATGGCTACACCTTC	CASSVGQSDYGYTF
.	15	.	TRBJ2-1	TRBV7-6	TGTGCCAGCAGCTTTCAGGGGGGAGCTTACAATGAGCAGTTCTTC	CASSFQGGAYNEQFF
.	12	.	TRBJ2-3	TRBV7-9	TGTGCCAGCCGGGAGATTTTAAATACGCAGTATTTT	CASREILNTQYF
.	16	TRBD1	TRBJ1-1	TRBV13	TGTGCCAGCAGCTTACCCCTACAGGGGCTGAACACTGAAGCTTTCTTT	CASSLPLQGLNTEAFF
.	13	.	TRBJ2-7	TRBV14	TGTGCCAGCAGCCAGACGGACAGCCTCGAGCAGTACTTC	CASSQTDSLEQYF
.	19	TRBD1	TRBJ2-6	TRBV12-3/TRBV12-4	TGTGCCAGCAGGTATAGCCCGGGACAGAAATCGGGAGGGGCCAACGTCCTGACTTTC	CASRYSPGQKSGGANVLTF
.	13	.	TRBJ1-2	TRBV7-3	TGTGCCAGCAGCGATGACAGTCTCTATGGCTACACCTTC	CASSDDSLYGYTF
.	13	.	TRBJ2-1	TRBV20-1	TGCAGTGCTCCCGGGACCAGCTACAATGAGCAGTTCTTC	CSAPGTSYNEQFF
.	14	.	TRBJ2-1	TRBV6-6	TGTGCCAGCATTCCACCTGGCTTTAGGAATGAGCAGTTCTTC	CASIPPGFRNEQFF
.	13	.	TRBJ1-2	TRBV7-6	TGTGCCAGCAGCTTAGCGATTTCAGATGGCTACACCTTC	CASSLAISDGYTF
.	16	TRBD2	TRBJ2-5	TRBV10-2	TGCGCCAGCAGTGAGTCAGGTGGGGGAGGGAGAGAGACCCAGTACTTC	CASSESGGGGRETQYF
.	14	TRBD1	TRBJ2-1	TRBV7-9	TGTGCCAGCAGCCCCGGACAGGGGGGGAATGAGCAGTTCTTC	CASSPGQGGNEQFF
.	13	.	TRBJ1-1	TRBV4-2	TGTGCCAGCAGCCAAGGGGAGGACACTGAAGCTTTCTTT	CASSQGEDTEAFF
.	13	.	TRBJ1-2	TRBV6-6	TGTGCCAGCAGTTACGGGGACGACTGGGGCTACACCTTC	CASSYGDDWGYTF
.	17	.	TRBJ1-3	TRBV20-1	TGCAGTGCTAGAGTAGGGGCAGGGACTTCCTCTGGAAACACCATATATTTT	CSARVGAGTSSGNTIYF
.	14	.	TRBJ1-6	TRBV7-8	TGTGCCAGCACCTCAACGAGGACGAGATCACCCCTCCACTTT	CASTSTRTRSPLHF
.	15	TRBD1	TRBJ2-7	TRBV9	TGTGCCAGCAGCCTTGCCGGGACAGATTTCTACGAGCAGTACTTC	CASSLAGTDFYEQYF
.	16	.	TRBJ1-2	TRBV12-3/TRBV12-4	TGTGCCAGCAGTTTAGCGGGGGACGATTATAACTATGGCTACACCTTC	CASSLAGDDYNYGYTF
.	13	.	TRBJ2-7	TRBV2	TGTGCCAGCGGGACTTCGACTCCCTACGAGCAGTACTTC	CASGTSTPYEQYF
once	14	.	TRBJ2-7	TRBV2	TGTGCCAGCGGTACCAGACATCTACCTCGGGAGCAGTACTTC	CASGTRHLPREQYF
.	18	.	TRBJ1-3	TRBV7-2	TGTGCCAGCAGCTTAGTCGGGGCAGCTACAAGCTCTGGAAACACCATATATTTT	CASSLVGAATSSGNTIYF
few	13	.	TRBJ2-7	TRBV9	TGTGCCAGCAGCCCCAGACAGAACTACGAGCAGTACTTC	CASSPRQNYEQYF
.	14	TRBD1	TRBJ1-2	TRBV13	TGTGCCAGCAGCGTAGCCGGGACAGGGCATGGCTACACCTTC	CASSVAGTGHGYTF
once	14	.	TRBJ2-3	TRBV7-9	TGTGCCAGCATTCCTCAGGGGAGCACAGATACGCAGTATTTT	CASIPQGSTDTQYF
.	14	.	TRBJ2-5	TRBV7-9	TGTGCCAGCAGCCCCCAGGGCGTTGAGGAGACCCAGTACTTC	CASSPQGVEETQYF
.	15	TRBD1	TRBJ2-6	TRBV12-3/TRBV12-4	TGTGCCAGCACGGGACAGTTCTCTGGGGCCAACGTCCTGACTTTC	CASTGQFSGANVLTF
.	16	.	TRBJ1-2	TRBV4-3	TGCGCCAGCAGCCAATCCGAAGGGGGAGGGTTGGGCGGCTACACCTTC	CASSQSEGGGLGGYTF
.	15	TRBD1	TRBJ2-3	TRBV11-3	TGTGCCAGCAGCTCCCGGACAGGGAGCACAGATACGCAGTATTTT	CASSSRTGSTDTQYF
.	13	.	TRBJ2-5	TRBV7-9	TGTGCCAGCAGCTTAGCGGTCCAAGAGACCCAGTACTTC	CASSLAVQETQYF
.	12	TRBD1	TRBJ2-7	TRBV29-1	TGCAGCGTGCTCCTGACAGGGGAAGAGCAGTACTTC	CSVLLTGEEQYF
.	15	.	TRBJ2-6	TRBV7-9	TGTGCCAGCAGCTTTGACAGTACGGGGGCCAACGTCCTGACTTTC	CASSFDSTGANVLTF
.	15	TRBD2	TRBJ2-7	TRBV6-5	TGTGCCACCAACGTACTAGCGGGGGGACTCTACGAGCAGTACTTC	CATNVLAGGLYEQYF
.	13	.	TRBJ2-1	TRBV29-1	TGCAGCGTTGTGGCTTTATCGTACAATGAGCAGTTCTTC	CSVVALSYNEQFF
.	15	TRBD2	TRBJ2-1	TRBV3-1	TGTGCCAGCAGCCAAGACTCTAGCGGGGGAAATGAGCAGTTCTTC	CASSQDSSGGNEQFF
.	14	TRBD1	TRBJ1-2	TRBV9	TGTGCCAGCAGCACGCGACAGGGGACAGGAGGCTACACCTTC	CASSTRQGTGGYTF
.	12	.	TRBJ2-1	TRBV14	TGTGCCAGCAGCCCGTGGGGCAATGAGCAGTTCTTC	CASSPWGNEQFF
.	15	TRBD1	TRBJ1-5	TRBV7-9	TGTGCCAGCAGCTCCAACCGGGACAGGGGACAGCCCCAGCATTTT	CASSSNRDRGQPQHF
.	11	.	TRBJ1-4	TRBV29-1	TGCAGCACCCGGGAGGCTGAAAAACTGTTTTTT	CSTREAEKLFF
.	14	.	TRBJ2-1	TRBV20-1	TGCAGTGCCCGCGAAAAGGGGCTTTACAATGAGCAGTTCTTC	CSAREKGLYNEQFF
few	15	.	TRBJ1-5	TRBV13	TGTGCCAGCAGCTTAGGGGGGTATAGCAATCAGCCCCAGCATTTT	CASSLGGYSNQPQHF
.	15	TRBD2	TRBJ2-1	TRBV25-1	TGTGCCAGCAGTGGGACTAGCGGGGCACAGAGTGAGCAGTTCTTC	CASSGTSGAQSEQFF
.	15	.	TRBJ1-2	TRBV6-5	TGTGCCAGCAGTTACTCCTCGGGTGCGAACTATGGCTACACCTTC	CASSYSSGANYGYTF
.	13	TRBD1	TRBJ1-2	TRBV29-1	TGCAGCGTACCCGGACAGGGGGTAAATGGCTACACCTTC	CSVPGQGVNGYTF
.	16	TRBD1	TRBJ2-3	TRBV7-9	TGTGCCAGCACCATAGGCGGGCAGGGGGATACAGATACGCAGTATTTT	CASTIGGQGDTDTQYF
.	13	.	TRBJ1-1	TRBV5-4	TGTGCCAGCAGCCTACCTGGGGACACTGAAGCTTTCTTT	CASSLPGDTEAFF
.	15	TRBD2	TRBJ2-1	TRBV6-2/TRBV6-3	TGTGCCAGCAGTTACTCCGCTAGCGGGGGAGGGGAGCAGTTCTTC	CASSYSASGGGEQFF
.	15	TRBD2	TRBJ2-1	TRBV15	TGTGCCACCAGCAGAGGTACTAGCGGGGGTAATGAGCAGTTCTTC	CATSRGTSGGNEQFF
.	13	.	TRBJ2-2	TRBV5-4	TGTGCCAGCAGCTTGGAAGGGGCCGGGGAGCTGTTTTTT	CASSLEGAGELFF
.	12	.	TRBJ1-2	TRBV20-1	TGCAGTGCTAGAGGCACAGCCGATGGCTACACCTTC	CSARGTADGYTF
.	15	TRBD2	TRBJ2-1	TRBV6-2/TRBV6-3	TGTGCCAGCAGTTACTCGGCGGGGGGCTACAATGAGCAGTTCTTC	CASSYSAGGYNEQFF
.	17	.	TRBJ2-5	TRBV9	TGTGCCAGCAGCGTAAACCCAAGGGCAGGTGGTATGGAGACCCAGTACTTC	CASSVNPRAGGMETQYF